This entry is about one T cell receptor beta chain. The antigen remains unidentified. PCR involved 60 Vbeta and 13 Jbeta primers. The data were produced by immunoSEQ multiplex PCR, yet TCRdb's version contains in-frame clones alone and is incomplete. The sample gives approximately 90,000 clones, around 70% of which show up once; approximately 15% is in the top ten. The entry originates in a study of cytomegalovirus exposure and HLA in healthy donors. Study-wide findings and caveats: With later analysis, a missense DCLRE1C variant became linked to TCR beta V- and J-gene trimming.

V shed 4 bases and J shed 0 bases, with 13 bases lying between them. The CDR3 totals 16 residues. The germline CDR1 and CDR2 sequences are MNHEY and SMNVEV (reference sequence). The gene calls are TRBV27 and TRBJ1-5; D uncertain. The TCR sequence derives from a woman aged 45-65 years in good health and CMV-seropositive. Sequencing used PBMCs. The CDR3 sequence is CASSSNSDYSNQPQHF. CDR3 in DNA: TGTGCCAGCAGTTCAAACTCCGACTATAGCAATCAGCCCCAGCATTTT.